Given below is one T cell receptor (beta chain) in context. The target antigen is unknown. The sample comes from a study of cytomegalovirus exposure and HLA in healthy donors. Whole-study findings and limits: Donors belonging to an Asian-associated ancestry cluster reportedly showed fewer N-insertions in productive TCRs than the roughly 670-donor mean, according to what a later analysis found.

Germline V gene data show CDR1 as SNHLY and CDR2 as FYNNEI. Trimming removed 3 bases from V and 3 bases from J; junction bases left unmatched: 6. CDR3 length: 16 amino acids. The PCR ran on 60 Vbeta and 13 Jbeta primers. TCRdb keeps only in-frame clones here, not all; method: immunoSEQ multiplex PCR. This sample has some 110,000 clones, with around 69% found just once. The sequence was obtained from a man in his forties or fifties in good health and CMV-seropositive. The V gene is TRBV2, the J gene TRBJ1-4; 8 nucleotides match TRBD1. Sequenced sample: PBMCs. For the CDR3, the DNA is TGTGCCAGCAGTGAGGACAGGGTGTCTTCTAATGAAAAACTGTTTTTT. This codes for CASSEDRVSSNEKLFF.